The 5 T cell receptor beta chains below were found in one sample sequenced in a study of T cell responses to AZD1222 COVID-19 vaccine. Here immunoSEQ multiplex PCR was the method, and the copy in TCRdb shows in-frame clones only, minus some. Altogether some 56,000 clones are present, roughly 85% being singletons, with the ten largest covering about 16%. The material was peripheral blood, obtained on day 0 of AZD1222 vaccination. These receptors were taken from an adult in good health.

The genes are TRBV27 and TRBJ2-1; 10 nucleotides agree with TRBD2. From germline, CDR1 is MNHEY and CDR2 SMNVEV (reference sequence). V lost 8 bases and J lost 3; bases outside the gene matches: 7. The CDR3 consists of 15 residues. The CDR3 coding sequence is TGTGCCAGCGCAGAGATAGCGGGGGGCTACAATGAGCAGTTCTTC. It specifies CASAEIAGGYNEQFF.

Here the CDR3 reads CATSRTGLVNQPQHF. In DNA form, the CDR3 reads TGTGCCACCAGCCGGACAGGGTTGGTAAATCAGCCCCAGCATTTT. The rearrangement joins TRBV15 to TRBJ1-5; 8 positions match TRBD1. The germline V gene encodes CDR1 LNHNV and CDR2 YYDKDF (reference sequence). V lost 5 bases and J lost 4; bases outside the gene matches: 7. There are 15 residues in the CDR3.

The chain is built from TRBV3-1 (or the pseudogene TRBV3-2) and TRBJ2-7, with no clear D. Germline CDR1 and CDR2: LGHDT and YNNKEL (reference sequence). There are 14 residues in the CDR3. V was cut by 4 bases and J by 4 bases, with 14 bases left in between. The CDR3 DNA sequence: TGTGCCAGCAGCCTTCCCGGAACAGAATACGAGCAGTACTTC. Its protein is CASSLPGTEYEQYF.

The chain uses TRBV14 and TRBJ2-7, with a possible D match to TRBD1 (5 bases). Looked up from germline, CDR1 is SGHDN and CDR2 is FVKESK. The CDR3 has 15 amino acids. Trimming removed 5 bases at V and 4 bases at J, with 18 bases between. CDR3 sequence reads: CASSKGHRSSYEQYF. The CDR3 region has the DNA TGTGCCAGCAGCAAAGGACACCGTAGTTCTTACGAGCAGTACTTC.

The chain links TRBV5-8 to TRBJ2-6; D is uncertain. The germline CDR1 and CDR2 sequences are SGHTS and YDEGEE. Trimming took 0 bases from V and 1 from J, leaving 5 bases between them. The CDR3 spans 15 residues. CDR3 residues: CASSLEGSGANVLTF. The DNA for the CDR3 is TGTGCCAGCAGCTTGGAGGGATCTGGGGCCAACGTCCTGACTTTC.